Listed below are T cell receptor beta chains from one sample, sequenced in a study of CD8 T cells in ankylosing spondylitis. TCRdb re-analysed the 5' RACE reads in MiXCR, keeping a single row per CDR3 protein. The sample carries 670,000 or so distinct CDR3 sequences, 19% recorded once. Sequenced material: blood, either unsorted or a sorted T cell fraction (not recorded which). These receptors were collected from a male donor with ankylosing spondylitis. Each CDR3 is given with its conserved first and last residue. A D gene is named only where the DNA matches it firmly. Not every row has a clone size; where given, it reads once, few, many or a size class.

V gene: TRBV20-1; clone size: NA; J gene: TRBJ2-5; D gene: TRBD2; CDR3 length: 12; CDR3 protein: CSASTGGETQYF; CDR3 DNA: TGCAGTGCTAGCACGGGAGGAGAGACCCAGTACTTC
V gene: TRBV5-1; clone size: few; J gene: TRBJ1-2; D gene: TRBD1; CDR3 length: 15; CDR3 protein: CASRLGQGANYGYTF; CDR3 DNA: TGCGCCAGCAGATTAGGACAGGGGGCTAACTATGGCTACACCTTC
V gene: TRBV19; clone size: few; J gene: TRBJ2-3; D gene: NA; CDR3 length: 13; CDR3 protein: CASSIEGSYTQYF; CDR3 DNA: TGTGCCAGTAGTATAGAGGGCAGCTATACGCAGTATTTT
V gene: TRBV10-3; clone size: few; J gene: TRBJ2-1; D gene: NA; CDR3 length: 13; CDR3 protein: CAISEGAINEQFF; CDR3 DNA: TGTGCCATCAGTGAGGGGGCGATCAATGAGCAGTTCTTC
V gene: TRBV5-1; clone size: many; J gene: TRBJ1-1; D gene: TRBD1; CDR3 length: 14; CDR3 protein: CASSLQGLRTEAFF; CDR3 DNA: TGCGCCAGCAGCCTACAGGGGCTGCGGACTGAAGCTTTCTTT
V gene: TRBV20-1; clone size: NA; J gene: TRBJ2-7; D gene: NA; CDR3 length: 13; CDR3 protein: CSARGEGDYEQYF; CDR3 DNA: TGCAGTGCTAGAGGAGAAGGGGACTACGAGCAGTACTTC
V gene: TRBV27; clone size: NA; J gene: TRBJ1-1; D gene: TRBD1; CDR3 length: 15; CDR3 protein: CASSLSGTGWTEAFF; CDR3 DNA: TGTGCCAGCAGTTTATCGGGGACAGGGTGGACTGAAGCTTTCTTT
V gene: TRBV7-8; clone size: NA; J gene: TRBJ2-4; D gene: NA; CDR3 length: 15; CDR3 protein: CASSSLEGIGNIQYF; CDR3 DNA: TGTGCCAGCAGCTCCCTGGAGGGGATAGGGAACATTCAGTACTTC
V gene: TRBV29-1; clone size: once; J gene: TRBJ2-3; D gene: NA; CDR3 length: 13; CDR3 protein: CSVEHGYTDTQYF; CDR3 DNA: TGCAGCGTTGAACACGGCTACACAGATACGCAGTATTTT
V gene: TRBV5-8; clone size: few; J gene: TRBJ2-2; D gene: NA; CDR3 length: 17; CDR3 protein: CASSYGLFGARTGELFF; CDR3 DNA: TGTGCCAGCAGCTATGGGCTATTCGGGGCTCGCACCGGGGAGCTGTTTTTT
V gene: TRBV3-1; clone size: few; J gene: TRBJ1-3; D gene: NA; CDR3 length: 15; CDR3 protein: CASSTGPVSGNTIYF; CDR3 DNA: TGTGCCAGCAGCACGGGACCGGTCTCTGGAAACACCATATATTTT
V gene: TRBV9; clone size: NA; J gene: TRBJ2-5; D gene: NA; CDR3 length: 13; CDR3 protein: CASSPPRVETQYF; CDR3 DNA: TGTGCCAGCAGCCCCCCCCGTGTGGAGACCCAGTACTTC
V gene: TRBV7-2; clone size: few; J gene: TRBJ2-7; D gene: NA; CDR3 length: 13; CDR3 protein: CASSSQGSHEQYF; CDR3 DNA: TGTGCCAGCAGCTCCCAGGGGTCCCACGAGCAGTACTTC
V gene: TRBV5-5; clone size: many; J gene: TRBJ2-2; D gene: NA; CDR3 length: 17; CDR3 protein: CASSRANRANNPGELFF; CDR3 DNA: TGTGCCAGCAGCAGGGCAAACAGGGCGAATAACCCCGGGGAGCTGTTTTTT
V gene: TRBV29-1; clone size: NA; J gene: TRBJ2-3; D gene: NA; CDR3 length: 13; CDR3 protein: CSVDPLGADTQYF; CDR3 DNA: TGCAGCGTTGATCCGCTAGGCGCAGATACGCAGTATTTT
V gene: TRBV15; clone size: NA; J gene: TRBJ2-1; D gene: NA; CDR3 length: 14; CDR3 protein: CATSRVGVRDEQFF; CDR3 DNA: TGTGCCACCAGCAGAGTGGGAGTAAGGGATGAGCAGTTCTTC
V gene: TRBV5-1; clone size: few; J gene: TRBJ1-2; D gene: NA; CDR3 length: 14; CDR3 protein: CASSLAPGTYGYTF; CDR3 DNA: TGCGCCAGCAGCTTGGCTCCGGGAACCTATGGCTACACCTTC
V gene: TRBV29-1; clone size: NA; J gene: TRBJ2-5; D gene: NA; CDR3 length: 14; CDR3 protein: CSVDRQARQETQYF; CDR3 DNA: TGCAGCGTTGACCGCCAGGCCCGACAAGAGACCCAGTACTTC
V gene: TRBV7-2; clone size: many; J gene: TRBJ2-5; D gene: NA; CDR3 length: 16; CDR3 protein: CASSLQGGAGKETQYF; CDR3 DNA: TGTGCCAGCAGCTTACAAGGGGGGGCGGGAAAAGAGACCCAGTACTTC
V gene: TRBV12-3/TRBV12-4; clone size: once; J gene: TRBJ2-1; D gene: TRBD2; CDR3 length: 18; CDR3 protein: CASTLGLAGDRRGNEQFF; CDR3 DNA: TGTGCCAGCACCCTGGGACTAGCGGGGGATCGGCGAGGAAATGAGCAGTTCTTC
V gene: TRBV20-1; clone size: NA; J gene: TRBJ1-5; D gene: NA; CDR3 length: 14; CDR3 protein: CSARFGLSNQPQHF; CDR3 DNA: TGCAGTGCTAGATTCGGACTTAGCAATCAGCCCCAGCATTTT
V gene: TRBV4-1; clone size: few; J gene: TRBJ1-6; D gene: NA; CDR3 length: 13; CDR3 protein: CASRPDGNSPLHF; CDR3 DNA: TGCGCCAGCAGACCGGACGGCAATTCACCCCTCCACTTT
V gene: TRBV25-1; clone size: NA; J gene: TRBJ2-3; D gene: NA; CDR3 length: 17; CDR3 protein: CASSGAPVLTSTDTQYF; CDR3 DNA: TGTGCCAGCAGTGGGGCCCCGGTACTCACTAGCACAGATACGCAGTATTTT
V gene: TRBV5-1; clone size: NA; J gene: TRBJ2-1; D gene: TRBD2; CDR3 length: 13; CDR3 protein: CASRLTSGNEQFF; CDR3 DNA: TGCGCCAGCAGGTTAACTAGCGGCAATGAGCAGTTCTTC
V gene: TRBV14; clone size: NA; J gene: TRBJ1-4; D gene: NA; CDR3 length: 13; CDR3 protein: CASSRGRGEKLFF; CDR3 DNA: TGTGCCAGCAGCAGGGGCCGCGGGGAAAAACTGTTTTTT
V gene: TRBV10-3; clone size: few; J gene: TRBJ2-1; D gene: NA; CDR3 length: 14; CDR3 protein: CAISDTSSYNEQFF; CDR3 DNA: TGTGCCATCAGTGACACGAGCTCCTACAATGAGCAGTTCTTC
V gene: TRBV29-1; clone size: NA; J gene: TRBJ2-5; D gene: NA; CDR3 length: 16; CDR3 protein: CSVLTEWAGGIQTQYF; CDR3 DNA: TGCAGCGTTTTGACTGAATGGGCAGGGGGGATCCAGACCCAGTACTTC
V gene: TRBV20-1; clone size: few; J gene: TRBJ1-5; D gene: NA; CDR3 length: 15; CDR3 protein: CSARKSLYSNQPQHF; CDR3 DNA: TGCAGTGCTAGAAAGTCACTCTATAGCAATCAGCCCCAGCATTTT
V gene: TRBV4-3; clone size: NA; J gene: TRBJ2-2; D gene: TRBD2; CDR3 length: 17; CDR3 protein: CASSQDSGGVNTGELFF; CDR3 DNA: TGCGCCAGCAGCCAAGATTCGGGAGGGGTTAACACCGGGGAGCTGTTTTTT
V gene: TRBV7-9; clone size: few; J gene: TRBJ2-1; D gene: NA; CDR3 length: 13; CDR3 protein: CASNVDTYNEQFF; CDR3 DNA: TGTGCCAGCAACGTGGACACTTACAATGAGCAGTTCTTC
V gene: TRBV3-1; clone size: NA; J gene: TRBJ2-1; D gene: TRBD2; CDR3 length: 15; CDR3 protein: CASSQEERGRDEQFF; CDR3 DNA: TGTGCCAGCAGCCAAGAGGAGCGGGGCCGGGATGAGCAGTTCTTC
V gene: TRBV3-1; clone size: NA; J gene: TRBJ2-5; D gene: TRBD2; CDR3 length: 15; CDR3 protein: CASSRRTSGGETQYF; CDR3 DNA: TGTGCCAGCAGCCGGAGGACTAGCGGGGGTGAGACCCAGTACTTC
V gene: TRBV29-1; clone size: few; J gene: TRBJ2-1; D gene: NA; CDR3 length: 12; CDR3 protein: CSVDLDNPEQFF; CDR3 DNA: TGCAGCGTTGACTTGGACAACCCTGAGCAGTTCTTC
V gene: TRBV20-1; clone size: few; J gene: TRBJ2-1; D gene: TRBD2; CDR3 length: 18; CDR3 protein: CSARAAEGGRPTYNEQFF; CDR3 DNA: TGCAGTGCTAGAGCCGCCGAGGGCGGGAGGCCCACCTACAATGAGCAGTTCTTC
V gene: TRBV5-1; clone size: NA; J gene: TRBJ2-5; D gene: TRBD1; CDR3 length: 16; CDR3 protein: CASREGQGARQETQYF; CDR3 DNA: TGCGCCAGCAGAGAGGGACAGGGGGCGAGGCAGGAGACCCAGTACTTC
V gene: TRBV12-5; clone size: few; J gene: TRBJ1-1; D gene: NA; CDR3 length: 14; CDR3 protein: CASGLGGVNTEAFF; CDR3 DNA: TGTGCTAGTGGTTTGGGAGGGGTCAACACTGAAGCTTTCTTT
V gene: TRBV5-1; clone size: NA; J gene: TRBJ2-7; D gene: TRBD1; CDR3 length: 14; CDR3 protein: CASSLLGQGPPPYF; CDR3 DNA: TGCGCCAGCAGCTTGTTAGGACAGGGCCCCCCCCCGTACTTC
V gene: TRBV9; clone size: NA; J gene: TRBJ2-3; D gene: TRBD2; CDR3 length: 17; CDR3 protein: CASSEEGLADRTDTQYF; CDR3 DNA: TGTGCCAGCAGCGAGGAAGGACTAGCAGACCGCACAGATACGCAGTATTTT
V gene: TRBV7-2; clone size: few; J gene: TRBJ2-7; D gene: TRBD1; CDR3 length: 15; CDR3 protein: CASSIGTGQLYEQYF; CDR3 DNA: TGTGCCAGCAGCATCGGGACAGGGCAACTATACGAGCAGTACTTC
V gene: TRBV20-1; clone size: few; J gene: TRBJ1-1; D gene: NA; CDR3 length: 14; CDR3 protein: CSARDLMVGTEAFF; CDR3 DNA: TGCAGTGCTAGAGATCTCATGGTTGGGACTGAAGCTTTCTTT
V gene: TRBV2; clone size: few; J gene: TRBJ2-7; D gene: NA; CDR3 length: 14; CDR3 protein: CASSVVGLPYEQYF; CDR3 DNA: TGTGCCAGCAGTGTGGTGGGGCTTCCCTACGAGCAGTACTTC
V gene: TRBV12-3/TRBV12-4; clone size: few; J gene: TRBJ2-3; D gene: TRBD2; CDR3 length: 13; CDR3 protein: CASRTSTGDTQYF; CDR3 DNA: TGTGCCAGCAGGACTAGCACTGGAGATACGCAGTATTTT
V gene: TRBV4-2; clone size: few; J gene: TRBJ2-7; D gene: NA; CDR3 length: 16; CDR3 protein: CASSQYLLAGSHEQYF; CDR3 DNA: TGTGCCAGCAGCCAATACCTCCTCGCAGGGAGCCACGAGCAGTACTTC
V gene: TRBV29-1; clone size: NA; J gene: TRBJ2-7; D gene: TRBD1; CDR3 length: 14; CDR3 protein: CSVEPGQGHYEQYF; CDR3 DNA: TGCAGCGTGGAGCCGGGACAGGGACACTACGAGCAGTACTTC
V gene: TRBV4-1; clone size: NA; J gene: TRBJ2-2; D gene: NA; CDR3 length: 15; CDR3 protein: CASSQDRVWYGELFF; CDR3 DNA: TGCGCCAGCAGCCAAGACAGGGTTTGGTACGGGGAGCTGTTTTTT
V gene: TRBV4-3; clone size: few; J gene: TRBJ2-7; D gene: NA; CDR3 length: 13; CDR3 protein: CASSQDRGWEQYF; CDR3 DNA: TGCGCCAGCAGCCAAGACAGGGGATGGGAGCAGTACTTC
V gene: TRBV29-1; clone size: many; J gene: TRBJ1-3; D gene: NA; CDR3 length: 15; CDR3 protein: CSVEKNTVQGNTIYF; CDR3 DNA: TGCAGCGTTGAAAAAAACACGGTTCAGGGGAACACCATATATTTT
V gene: TRBV6-1; clone size: NA; J gene: TRBJ2-5; D gene: TRBD1; CDR3 length: 14; CDR3 protein: CASSARQGAETQYF; CDR3 DNA: TGTGCCAGCAGTGCACGACAGGGGGCTGAGACCCAGTACTTC
V gene: TRBV11-1; clone size: few; J gene: TRBJ2-3; D gene: NA; CDR3 length: 15; CDR3 protein: CASSPRDSSADTQYF; CDR3 DNA: TGTGCCAGCAGCCCCCGGGACTCGTCCGCTGATACGCAGTATTTT
V gene: TRBV12-3/TRBV12-4; clone size: few; J gene: TRBJ1-1; D gene: TRBD1; CDR3 length: 13; CDR3 protein: CASTKDRGAEAFF; CDR3 DNA: TGTGCCAGCACCAAGGACAGGGGCGCTGAAGCTTTCTTT
V gene: TRBV6-1; clone size: few; J gene: TRBJ2-2; D gene: NA; CDR3 length: 15; CDR3 protein: CASSPVLSNTGELFF; CDR3 DNA: TGTGCCAGCAGCCCGGTCCTGTCGAACACCGGGGAGCTGTTTTTT
V gene: TRBV20-1; clone size: few; J gene: TRBJ1-4; D gene: NA; CDR3 length: 9; CDR3 protein: CSASRQGVF; CDR3 DNA: TGCAGTGCTTCCCGTCAGGGCGTTTTT